The 28 T cell receptor beta chains given below trace back to one sample, sequenced in a study of OX40 agonist ivuxolimab in advanced cancers. Repertoires were generated with immunoSEQ multiplex PCR, while TCRdb's copy carries only in-frame clones and drops some. The sample includes roughly 80,000 clones, around 86% of them seen just once. The source was CD4+ or CD8+ T cells sorted from blood, collected in a trial of the OX40 agonist ivuxolimab. These receptors came from an adult with an advanced solid tumor such as melanoma, head and neck, liver or kidney cancer.

The V call is TRBV2, the J call TRBJ2-7; TRBD2 matches at 10 bases. Trimming took 6 bases from V and 3 from J; bases not matched to a gene: 8. Germline lookup yields CDR1 SNHLY and CDR2 FYNNEI. The CDR3 loop spans 15 amino acids. The CDR3 spells CASRKLAGLSYEQYV. CDR3 bases: TGTGCCAGCAGGAAACTAGCGGGGCTTAGCTACGAGCAGTACGTC.

Regarding this clone: One junction end disagrees with the germline gene, perhaps due to a read error. The chain recombines TRBV5-8 with TRBJ2-7; 11 nucleotides align to TRBD2. The CDR3 loop spans 15 amino acids. CDR1 and CDR2 (germline): SGHTS, YDEGEE. This chain's CDR3 is CASSLTSGRRYGQYF. CDR3 nucleotide sequence: TGTGCCAGCAGCTTGACTAGCGGGAGAAGGTACGGGCAGTACTTC.

The sample holds a few counts of this clone. The chain links TRBV6-6 to TRBJ2-5; 9 bases align to TRBD2. From germline, CDR1 is MNHNY and CDR2 SVGAGI (reference sequence). CDR3 length: 15 amino acids. J was trimmed by 7 bases and V by 4 bases; bases with no gene match: 10. The CDR3 bases are TGTGCCAGCAGTTCCGCTAGCGGGGCGCCGGGGACCCAGTACTTC. Protein: CASSSASGAPGTQYF.

This chain uses TRBV27 with TRBJ2-2; 7 nucleotides line up with TRBD2. CDR1 is MNHEY and CDR2 is SMNVEV in the germline V gene (reference sequence). Trimming removed 4 bases from V and 3 bases from J; junction bases left unmatched: 5. CDR3 length: 15 amino acids. CDR3 nucleotide sequence: TGTGCCAGCAGTTGGACGGGGGGTTACACCGGGGAGCTGTTTTTT. This codes for CASSWTGGYTGELFF.

The chain is built from TRBV6-1 and TRBJ2-1; D unresolved. The CDR3 runs to 13 residues. Germline V gene data show CDR1 as MNHNS and CDR2 as SASEGT. Trimming removed 6 bases at V and 0 bases at J, with 6 bases between. The CDR3 DNA follows: TGTGCCAGCAGGGACGCCTCCTACAATGAGCAGTTCTTC. This sequence encodes CASRDASYNEQFF.

The chain is built from TRBV6-5 and TRBJ1-6; TRBD1 is a possible D gene (5 bases). CDR1 is MNHEY, CDR2 SVGAGI, per germline. V was cut by 6 bases and J by 9 bases, with 18 bases left in between. The CDR3 has 15 residues. The chain's CDR3 is CASRSGRERGSPLHF. The CDR3 DNA reads TGTGCCAGCAGGTCCGGACGGGAAAGGGGTTCACCCCTCCACTTT.

Notes on this clone: The sample contains more than one DNA sequence encoding this CDR3. The gene calls are TRBV11-2 and TRBJ2-7, with no clear D. CDR1 is SGHAT, CDR2 FQNNGV, per germline. The CDR3 totals 11 residues. CDR3 coding DNA: TGCGCCAGCAGCGCTTCCTACGAGCAGTACGTC. It is translated as CASSASYEQYV.

CDR3 DNA: TGTGCCAGCAGCTTAGAAGGAGTGATGGTTAGCAATCAGCCCCAGCATTTT. It is translated as CASSLEGVMVSNQPQHF. V and J are TRBV7-8 and TRBJ1-5; unclear D gene. The CDR3 consists of 17 residues. V was cut by 1 base and J by 0 bases, with 13 bases left in between. Per germline, CDR1 SGHVS and CDR2 FQNEAQ.

This clone was seen a single time. Other DNA sequences in this specimen translate into the identical CDR3. The rearrangement uses TRBV5-1 and TRBJ2-3; D is ambiguous. The CDR3 has 12 residues. Germline CDR1 reads SGHRS; CDR2 reads YFSETQ. V lost 1 base and J lost 2, with 2 bases in between. CDR3 in DNA: TGCGCCAGCAGCTTGTCCACAGATACGCAGTATTTT. It translates to CASSLSTDTQYF.

This chain uses TRBV29-1 with TRBJ1-1; possibly TRBD1 for D (5 bases). V dropped 7 bases and J dropped 2 bases, with 11 bases sitting between them. Germline assignment: CDR1 SQVTM and CDR2 ANQGSEA. CDR3 length equals 12 residues. The CDR3 DNA follows: TGCAGCGCAAAGGGGTTTAACACTGAAGCTTTCTTT. Its protein is CSAKGFNTEAFF.

V usage is TRBV27 and J usage is TRBJ1-1; 8 bases agree with TRBD1. J gave up 2 bases and V 1 base, and 9 bases lay outside the gene matches. Germline CDR1 and CDR2: MNHEY and SMNVEV (reference sequence). There are 17 residues in the CDR3. The chain's CDR3 is CASSLFYTGQANTEAFF. DNA for the CDR3: TGTGCCAGCAGTTTATTTTATACGGGACAGGCTAACACTGAAGCTTTCTTT.

This chain uses TRBV7-3 with TRBJ1-1; D unclear. The ends were cut back, 3 bases at V and 4 bases at J, with 9 bases in the middle. Germline V gene lookup returns CDR1 SGHTA and CDR2 FQGTGA. The CDR3 is 13 amino acids. This chain's CDR3 is CASSFYGSTEAFF. In DNA, the CDR3 is TGTGCCAGCAGCTTCTATGGGTCCACTGAAGCTTTCTTT.

The rearrangement links TRBV19 to TRBJ1-4; 7 nucleotides match TRBD1. Germline CDR1 is LNHDA and CDR2 is SQIVND (reference sequence). V lost 11 bases and J lost 6; bases outside the gene matches: 15. The CDR3 is 15 amino acids. The CDR3 sequence is CACRTGDRLYEKLFF. CDR3 DNA: TGTGCCTGTCGTACAGGGGACAGACTTTATGAAAAACTGTTTTTT.

V and J are TRBV5-1 and TRBJ1-1, with unresolved D. The V gene lost 5 bases and the J gene lost 6 bases, with 17 bases spanning the gap. The CDR3 is made up of 14 amino acids. Germline CDR1 is SGHRS and CDR2 is YFSETQ. The CDR3 spells CASRPRMVGSEAFF. CDR3 DNA sequence: TGCGCCAGCAGACCCCGCATGGTCGGGTCTGAAGCTTTCTTT.

J is TRBJ2-1 and V is TRBV4-1; the D call may be TRBD1 or TRBD2 (5 bases each). Trimming pared 4 bases from V and 6 bases from J, leaving 10 bases between. In germline, CDR1 is MGHRA, CDR2 YSYEKL. The CDR3 is 13 residues long. The CDR3 bases are TGCGCCAGCAGCCTCCGGGACCCCAATGAGCAGTTCTTC. Translation: CASSLRDPNEQFF.

The sample holds one count of this clone. The chain is built from TRBV15 and TRBJ2-7; D is undetermined. This CDR3 contains 13 residues. The germline gives CDR1 LNHNV, CDR2 YYDKDF (reference sequence). Trimming took off 0 bases at V and 4 bases at J, with 7 bases between the two ends. The CDR3 bases are TGTGCCACCAGCAGAGATCTGGAATACGAGCAGTACGTC. As protein: CATSRDLEYEQYV.

V and J are TRBV30 and TRBJ2-1, with D possibly matching TRBD2 (5 bases). CDR1 is GTSNPN and CDR2 is SVGIG in the germline V gene (reference sequence). Trimming cost V 4 bases and J 6 bases, with 16 bases left between them. The CDR3 sequence is 14 residues long. The CDR3 DNA follows: TGTGCCTGGAACGTCGCTAGCCTCTTCAATGAGCAGTTCTTC. It encodes CAWNVASLFNEQFF. The variable domain in full, completed from reference TRBV30 and TRBJ2-1, reads SQTIHQWPATLVQPVGSPLSLECTVEGTSNPNLYWYRQAAGRGLQLLFYSVGIGQISSEVPQNLSASRPQDRQFILSSKKLLLSDSGFYLCAWNVASLFNEQFFGPGTRLTVL.

The chain couples TRBV7-9 to TRBJ2-7; no clear D gene. Germline CDR1 SEHNR, CDR2 FQNEAQ (reference sequence). V was clipped by 5 bases and J by 6 bases, with 14 bases between them. The CDR3 extends over 13 amino acids. CDR3 protein: CASSMDGKGEQYV. The CDR3 coding sequence is TGTGCCAGCAGCATGGACGGAAAGGGCGAGCAGTACGTC.

CDR3 loop: CASSSGQVGNQPQHF. The CDR3 DNA is TGTGCCAGCAGTTCCGGACAGGTTGGCAATCAGCCCCAGCATTTT. The chain joins TRBV6-5 to TRBJ1-5; 7 nucleotides match TRBD1. Germline assignment: CDR1 MNHEY and CDR2 SVGAGI. J was trimmed by 2 bases and V by 4 bases; bases with no gene match: 5. This CDR3 contains 15 residues.

The chain is built from TRBV10-3 and TRBJ1-2, with 7 bases matching TRBD1. The germline gives CDR1 ENHRY, CDR2 SYGVKD. The CDR3 consists of 15 residues. V was clipped by 6 bases and J by 4 bases; unmatched bases: 11. Here the CDR3 reads CAIRIGTVQGYGYTF. The CDR3 bases are TGTGCCATCAGGATTGGGACAGTGCAAGGCTATGGCTACACCTTC.

This sequence joins TRBV6-5 and TRBJ1-5; perhaps TRBD1 as D (5 bases). CDR1 and CDR2 (germline): MNHEY, SVGAGI. V was cut by 7 bases and J by 7 bases, with 14 bases left in between. The CDR3 sequence is 13 residues long. Written as DNA, the CDR3 is TGTGCCAGCAAGGGAGGGGTCAGGCAGCCCCAGCATTTT. Its translation is CASKGGVRQPQHF.

J is TRBJ1-6 and V is TRBV9, with D maybe TRBD1 (5 bases). This CDR3 has 17 amino acids. V lost 0 bases and J 0 bases, leaving 10 bases between the germline ends. Germline V gene data show CDR1 as SGDLS and CDR2 as YYNGEE. Written as DNA, the CDR3 is TGTGCCAGCAGCGTAGATTACGACAGCTCCTATAATTCACCCCTCCACTTT. Amino acid sequence: CASSVDYDSSYNSPLHF.

This rearrangement joins TRBV15 to TRBJ2-1; 10 bases align to TRBD1. This CDR3 has 17 amino acids. The trim removed 1 base at V and 5 bases at J, leaving 8 bases unmatched. Germline V gives CDR1 LNHNV, CDR2 YYDKDF (reference sequence). CDR3 sequence reads: CATSRAPGTGDHNEQFF. As DNA, the CDR3 is TGTGCCACCAGCAGAGCCCCCGGGACAGGGGACCACAATGAGCAGTTCTTC.

This clone has a single count. V gene TRBV5-1 combines with J gene TRBJ2-1, with D possibly matching TRBD1 (6 bases). V lost 0 bases and J 4 bases, leaving 11 bases between the germline ends. The CDR3 totals 15 residues. The germline V gene has CDR1 SGHRS and CDR2 YFSETQ. The CDR3 reads CASSLDRVAYNEQFF. CDR3 DNA sequence: TGCGCCAGCAGCTTGGACAGGGTAGCTTACAATGAGCAGTTCTTC.

This clone was detected a few times. The chain is built from TRBV19 and TRBJ2-3; D perhaps matches TRBD1 (5 bases). The CDR3 is made up of 16 amino acids. V lost 1 base, J lost 4 bases, and 15 bases lay in between. CDR1 and CDR2 (germline): LNHDA, SQIVND (reference sequence). CDR3 residues: CASSIGQQPLADTQYF. The CDR3 coding sequence is TGTGCCAGTAGTATAGGACAGCAACCCTTGGCAGATACGCAGTATTTT.

This clone was seen a few times. This sequence joins TRBV18 and TRBJ1-1; the D is unclear. Germline CDR1 and CDR2: KGHSH and LQKENI. Trimming took 7 bases from V and 2 from J, leaving 8 bases between them. This CDR3 contains 12 residues. The CDR3 nucleotides are TGTGCCAGCTACAGCTCTAACACTGAAGCTTTCTTT. This codes for CASYSSNTEAFF.

CDR3 protein: CASSHPGTSSYEQYF. The CDR3 DNA follows: TGTGCCAGCAGTCACCCCGGAACCTCTAGTTACGAGCAGTACTTC. The chain combines TRBV6-5 with TRBJ2-7; D is uncertain. V lost 5 bases, J lost 4 bases, and 18 bases lay in between. Germline lookup yields CDR1 MNHEY and CDR2 SVGAGI. The CDR3 runs 15 residues.

The chain links TRBV9 to TRBJ1-2; 12 nucleotides agree with TRBD1. Germline V gene sequence: CDR1 SGDLS, CDR2 YYNGEE. This CDR3 contains 18 residues. Unmatched junction bases numbered 9, after V lost 0 bases and J lost 3 bases. CDR3 amino acids: CASSVAATGTGGYYGYTF. The DNA of the CDR3 is TGTGCCAGCAGCGTAGCTGCGACCGGGACAGGGGGCTACTATGGCTACACCTTC.